The clone carrying this TCR beta chain came up once. This sample is drawn from a study of T cell responses to AZD1222 COVID-19 vaccine. CDR3 length: 13 amino acids. The V segment lost 3 bases and the J segment 2 bases; nucleotides outside the gene matches: 1. Germline V lookup: CDR1 MDHEN, CDR2 SYDVKM. Sequencing was performed with immunoSEQ multiplex PCR; in TCRdb, only in-frame clones are kept and a portion is missing. This table holds roughly 160,000 clones, 92% found once. The source is an adult in good health. The chain recombines TRBV28 with TRBJ2-7, with TRBD2 matching 7 bases. Sequences were derived from peripheral blood, sampled on day 0 of AZD1222 vaccination. The CDR3 sequence: CASSFGRAYEQYF. CDR3 nucleotide sequence: TGTGCCAGCAGTTTTGGGAGGGCCTACGAGCAGTACTTC.